The 30 T cell receptor beta chains reported below all come from one sample, sequenced in a study of CD8 T cells in Susac syndrome. With random hexamers, reverse transcription was performed on roughly 0.5 to 1 ug of RNA. TCRdb analysed the immunoSEQ multiplex PCR reads with MiXCR anew, one entry per CDR3 protein. Of roughly 140,000 distinct CDR3 sequences listed, around 95% are singletons. The sequencing sample was made of CD4+ T cells from PBMCs. The receptors come from a human donor with Susac syndrome.

The V gene is TRBV7-9, the J gene TRBJ1-1; D gene unclear. The CDR3 has 11 residues. CDR1 is SEHNR and CDR2 is FQNEAQ in the germline V gene (reference sequence). V was clipped by 5 bases and J by 7 bases, with 8 bases between them. The CDR3 bases are TGTGCCAGCAGCCTGAGTGATGAAGCTTTCTTT. Translation gives CASSLSDEAFF.

CDR3 region: CASRGANVLTF. The CDR3 bases are TGTGCCAGCCGAGGGGCCAACGTCCTGACTTTC. V gene TRBV6-5 combines with J gene TRBJ2-6; D is unclear. Germline assignment: CDR1 MNHEY and CDR2 SVGAGI. The CDR3 spans 11 residues. Trimming removed 8 bases at V and 4 bases at J, with 3 bases between.

This chain joins TRBV28 and TRBJ2-7; D gene ambiguous. Germline V gene data show CDR1 as MDHEN and CDR2 as SYDVKM. This CDR3 spans 15 amino acids. V lost 4 bases and J 4 bases, leaving 17 bases between the germline ends. CDR3 protein: CASSSHPKRPYEQYF. The CDR3 bases are TGTGCCAGCAGTTCTCACCCGAAGCGCCCGTACGAGCAGTACTTC.

The chain joins TRBV12-3 or TRBV12-4 to TRBJ1-5; D possibly corresponds to TRBD1 (5 bases). This CDR3 is built from 13 residues. Trimming stripped 6 bases from V and 6 bases from J, with 12 bases between. The chain's CDR3 is CASSSGGAQPQHF. The CDR3 coding sequence is TGTGCCAGCAGCTCGGGAGGGGCTCAGCCCCAGCATTTT.

CDR3 in amino acids: CSASGAGGNQPQHF. CDR3 bases: TGCAGTGCTAGTGGTGCGGGAGGCAATCAGCCCCAGCATTTT. V usage is TRBV20-1 and J usage is TRBJ1-5; D not certain. CDR3 length: 14 amino acids. The V and J ends lost 3 bases and 2 bases respectively, with 11 bases between them. Germline V gene lookup returns CDR1 DFQATT and CDR2 SNEGSKA (reference sequence).

The chain links TRBV6-6 to TRBJ2-5, with a tentative D call TRBD2 (6 bases). The CDR3 is 13 amino acids. Germline CDR1 MNHNY, CDR2 SVGAGI (reference sequence). The ends were cut back, 6 bases at V and 5 bases at J, with 13 bases in the middle. CDR3 sequence: CASSRREMETQYF. The CDR3 coding sequence is TGTGCCAGCAGCAGGAGGGAAATGGAGACCCAGTACTTC.

J is TRBJ2-1 and V is TRBV9; D is perhaps TRBD2 (5 bases). Trimming stripped 0 bases from V and 10 bases from J, with 14 bases between. The germline V gene encodes CDR1 SGDLS and CDR2 YYNGEE. This CDR3 has 14 residues. The DNA for the CDR3 is TGTGCCAGCAGCGTAGTCCTTGGGGAGCGGGAGCAGTTCTTC. Amino acid sequence: CASSVVLGEREQFF.

This clonotype was detected only once. The CDR3 protein is CASSLQGFRDEQYF. Written as DNA, the CDR3 is TGTGCCAGTAGCCTACAGGGGTTTCGGGACGAGCAGTACTTC. V is TRBV19 and J is TRBJ2-7, with 7 bases that match TRBD1. Germline V gene sequence: CDR1 LNHDA, CDR2 SQIVND (reference sequence). The V and J ends lost 6 bases and 5 bases, in that order; junction bases with no gene match: 10. The CDR3 contains 14 residues.

The chain uses TRBV24-1 and TRBJ1-5; a possible D gene is TRBD1 (5 bases). CDR3 length equals 15 residues. V was clipped by 3 bases and J by 1 base, with 9 bases between them. Germline lookup yields CDR1 KGHDR and CDR2 SFDVKD. The CDR3 here is CATSDPRQSNQPQHF. In DNA form, the CDR3 reads TGTGCCACCAGTGATCCTCGACAGAGCAATCAGCCCCAGCATTTT.

The V gene is TRBV4-2, the J gene TRBJ2-2; D is ambiguous. Between the trimmed V and J ends, which lost 1 base and 6 bases, there was a span of 12 bases. This CDR3 is 15 amino acids long. The germline gives CDR1 LGHNA, CDR2 YNFKEQ. CDR3 loop: CASSQGASWSGELFF. The CDR3 DNA reads as TGTGCCAGCAGCCAAGGGGCAAGCTGGTCCGGGGAGCTGTTTTTT.

The J gene is TRBJ1-2, the V gene TRBV20-1, with no clear D. CDR3 length: 14 residues. V was clipped by 0 bases and J by 8 bases, with 16 bases between them. Germline values: CDR1 DFQATT, CDR2 SNEGSKA (reference sequence). CDR3 in amino acids: CSARDLGRESGYTF. CDR3 sequence (DNA): TGCAGTGCTAGAGATTTGGGTCGGGAGAGCGGCTACACCTTC.

The chain carries TRBV6-5 and TRBJ1-2, with D tentatively TRBD1 (6 bases). The CDR3 covers 12 residues. V lost 7 bases and J 8 bases, leaving 14 bases between the germline ends. Germline values: CDR1 MNHEY, CDR2 SVGAGI. Here the CDR3 reads CASTDRIEGYTF. As DNA, the CDR3 is TGTGCCAGCACCGACAGGATTGAGGGCTACACCTTC.

Here the CDR3 reads CASSPTNPGTDTQYF. The CDR3 bases are TGTGCCAGCTCACCGACTAACCCTGGCACAGATACGCAGTATTTT. The chain carries TRBV18 and TRBJ2-3, with a possible D match to TRBD2 (5 bases). Germline assignment: CDR1 KGHSH and CDR2 LQKENI. The CDR3 is made up of 15 amino acids. V shed 3 bases and J shed 1 base, with 11 bases lying between them.

J is TRBJ1-2 and V is TRBV9; 7 bases map to TRBD1. The CDR3 length is 14 residues. CDR1 is SGDLS, CDR2 YYNGEE, per germline. Trimming cost V 0 bases and J 7 bases; bases outside gene matches: 6. CDR3 protein: CASSVEYRGRGYTF. For the CDR3, the DNA is TGTGCCAGCAGCGTAGAGTACAGGGGTCGTGGCTACACCTTC.

The J gene is TRBJ2-5, the V gene TRBV7-2; D not certain. Looked up from germline, CDR1 is SGHTA and CDR2 is FQGNSA. The CDR3 contains 12 residues. Trimming stripped 1 base from V and 6 bases from J, with 6 bases between. The CDR3 loop reads CASSLVKKTQYF. DNA of the CDR3: TGTGCCAGCAGCTTAGTCAAGAAGACCCAGTACTTC. The variable domain in full, with the rest retrieved from reference TRBV7-2 and TRBJ2-5, is GAGVSQSPSNKVTEKGKDVELRCDPISGHTALYWYRQSLGQGLEFLIYFQGNSAPDKSGLPSDRFSAERTGGSVSTLTIQRTQQEDSAVYLCASSLVKKTQYFGPGTRLLVL.

The chain combines TRBV20-1 with TRBJ2-1; possible D gene TRBD2, 6 bases. This CDR3 contains 16 residues. Trimming pared 2 bases from V and 5 bases from J, leaving 19 bases between. Germline V gives CDR1 DFQATT, CDR2 SNEGSKA (reference sequence). In nucleotides, the CDR3 is TGCAGTGCTAGACCTCTTGCGGCTGGCGGGAACAATGAGCAGTTCTTC. It is translated as CSARPLAAGGNNEQFF.

The V gene is TRBV12-3 or TRBV12-4, the J gene TRBJ1-1; TRBD1 matches 8 bases. The CDR3 loop spans 11 amino acids. V lost 7 bases, J lost 10 bases, and 5 bases stayed unmatched. The CDR3 sequence is CASNDRGPAFF. In DNA form, the CDR3 reads TGTGCCAGCAACGACAGGGGCCCAGCTTTCTTT.

This chain joins TRBV20-1 and TRBJ1-5; D is ambiguous. The CDR3 runs to 12 residues. In germline, CDR1 is DFQATT, CDR2 SNEGSKA (reference sequence). V shed 2 bases and J shed 5 bases, with 7 bases lying between them. Written as DNA, the CDR3 is TGCAGTGCTAGATTTGGGGATCAGCCCCAGCATTTT. Translating it yields CSARFGDQPQHF.

This chain connects TRBV6-5 to TRBJ2-7, with D perhaps TRBD1 (8 bases). CDR1 MNHEY and CDR2 SVGAGI come from the germline V gene. The CDR3 extends over 16 amino acids. Trimming left V 2 bases short and J 6 bases short, with 20 bases between. This CDR3 reads CASSYGRTGRVGEQYF. Here the CDR3 DNA reads TGTGCCAGCAGTTACGGGCGGACAGGGAGGGTCGGCGAGCAGTACTTC.

V is TRBV13 and J is TRBJ2-1, with TRBD1 identical over 9 bases. In germline, CDR1 is PRHDT, CDR2 FYEKMQ (reference sequence). The junction had 5 bases not matched to a gene; V was cut back by 1 base and J by 1 base. This CDR3 is built from 17 residues. The CDR3 reads CASSLVRTGVSYNEQFF. The CDR3 DNA sequence: TGTGCCAGCAGCTTAGTACGGACAGGGGTATCCTACAATGAGCAGTTCTTC.

The rearrangement links TRBV23-1 to TRBJ1-2; the D gene is possibly TRBD1 (6 bases). TRBV23-1 is noted as an ORF with a role that remains uncertain. The V gene lost 8 bases and the J gene lost 8 bases, with 18 bases spanning the gap. The CDR3 is 13 residues long. The CDR3 region is CASPTGGARGYTF. For the CDR3, the DNA is TGCGCCAGCCCGACGGGGGGGGCCCGCGGCTACACCTTC.

The rearrangement joins TRBV7-6 to TRBJ2-1; D not resolved. The CDR3 covers 13 residues. Germline V gene lookup returns CDR1 SGHVS and CDR2 FNYEAQ. Trimming left V 7 bases short and J 6 bases short, with 13 bases between. The CDR3 bases are TGTGCCAGCAAGGGCTACAAGACCAATGAGCAGTTCTTC. Translation: CASKGYKTNEQFF.

The chain links TRBV7-9 to TRBJ2-2; 7 nucleotides align to TRBD2. V lost 2 bases, J lost 3 bases, and 3 bases stayed unmatched. Germline assignment: CDR1 SEHNR and CDR2 FQNEAQ (reference sequence). This CDR3 spans 15 amino acids. The CDR3 DNA reads as TGTGCCAGCAGCTTACGACTAGCCGACACCGGGGAGCTGTTTTTT. Residues: CASSLRLADTGELFF.

V is TRBV5-4 and J is TRBJ2-7; D remains ambiguous. Germline V lookup: CDR1 SGHNT, CDR2 YYREEE (reference sequence). V was clipped by 2 bases and J by 6 bases, with 6 bases between them. The CDR3 extends over 11 amino acids. In DNA, the CDR3 is TGTGCCAGCAGCTTCCGCCGCGAGCAGTACTTC. Amino acid sequence: CASSFRREQYF.

The V gene is TRBV6-1, the J gene TRBJ1-1; D is uncertain. The germline CDR1 and CDR2 sequences are MNHNS and SASEGT. The CDR3 contains 13 residues. The V gene lost 1 base and the J gene lost 7 bases, with 10 bases spanning the gap. The CDR3 DNA follows: TGTGCCAGCAGTGAAGGAGTTATCGGTGAAGCTTTCTTT. This codes for CASSEGVIGEAFF.

V is TRBV6-6 and J is TRBJ2-5; D uncertain. V lost 8 bases, J lost 4 bases, and 8 bases lay in between. The CDR3 consists of 11 residues. Germline V gene lookup returns CDR1 MNHNY and CDR2 SVGAGI (reference sequence). CDR3 sequence: CASSNPETQYF. CDR3 nucleotides: TGTGCCAGCTCCAACCCAGAGACCCAGTACTTC.

J is TRBJ2-5 and V is TRBV29-1; weak D call: TRBD1 (6 bases). The CDR3 spans 14 residues. Germline CDR1 and CDR2: SQVTM and ANQGSEA. With 6 bases removed from V and 3 bases from J, the gap between germline ends came to 17 bases. Here the CDR3 DNA reads TGCAGCGTCGGTACAGGGTGGGGAAAAGAGACCCAGTACTTC. Its translation is CSVGTGWGKETQYF.

V gene TRBV15 combines with J gene TRBJ2-7; 10 bases are shared with TRBD2. The germline gives CDR1 LNHNV, CDR2 YYDKDF (reference sequence). There are 15 residues in the CDR3. The V gene end was trimmed by 1 base and the J gene end by 5 bases; junction bases not matched to a gene: 5. DNA for the CDR3: TGTGCCACCAGCAGAGGCCTAGCGGGGGCGGACGAGCAGTACTTC. It yields the protein CATSRGLAGADEQYF.

This chain uses TRBV10-3 with TRBJ1-6; D is unclear. The V gene's germline CDR1 is ENHRY and CDR2 SYGVKD. This CDR3 contains 14 residues. Trimming removed 6 bases at V and 7 bases at J, with 13 bases between. The CDR3: CAISEELGNSPLHF. CDR3 in DNA: TGTGCCATCAGCGAGGAATTGGGCAATTCACCCCTCCACTTT.

The chain couples TRBV14 to TRBJ2-7; either TRBD1 or TRBD2 may fit D (5 bases each). The germline V gene has CDR1 SGHDN and CDR2 FVKESK. V shed 3 bases and J shed 4 bases, with 19 bases lying between them. The CDR3 totals 16 residues. CDR3 nucleotides: TGTGCCAGCAGCCATTTCCACCGGGACGGAGGTTACGAGCAGTACTTC. Residues: CASSHFHRDGGYEQYF.